The sequence of this T cell receptor beta chain was determined in a study of early T cells in non-severe SARS-CoV-2 infection. This clonotype was found many times. This CDR3 is built from 15 residues. V gave up 3 bases and J gave up 5 bases, with 13 bases separating them. A single record per CDR3 protein comes from TCRdb applying MiXCR to the 5' RACE reads. Counted here are fewer than 85,000 distinct CDR3 sequences, roughly 9.6% occurring once; the ten biggest clones make up approximately 4.9%. Input material: whole blood. V usage is TRBV12-3 or TRBV12-4 and J usage is TRBJ2-2; D unclear. The source is an adult who was a healthcare worker with PCR-confirmed SARS-CoV-2 infection or an uninfected control (not recorded which). CDR3 sequence reads: CASSFSRSTTGELFF. The DNA of the CDR3 is TGTGCCAGCAGTTTTTCACGATCTACGACCGGGGAGCTGTTTTTT.